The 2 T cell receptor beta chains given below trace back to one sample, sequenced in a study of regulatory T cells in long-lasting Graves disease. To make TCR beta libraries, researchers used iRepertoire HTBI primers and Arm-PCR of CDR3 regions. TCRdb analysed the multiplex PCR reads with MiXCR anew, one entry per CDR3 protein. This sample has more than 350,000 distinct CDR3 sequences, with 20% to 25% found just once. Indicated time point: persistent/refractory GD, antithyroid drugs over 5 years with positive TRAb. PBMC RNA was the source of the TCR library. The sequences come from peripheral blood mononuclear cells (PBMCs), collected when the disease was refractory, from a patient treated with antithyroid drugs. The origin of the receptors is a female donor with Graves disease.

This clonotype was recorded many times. CDR3 sequence (DNA): TGTGCCAGCAGTTCCCCAGGGGCAACTAATGAAAAACTGTTTTTT. Its translation is CASSSPGATNEKLFF. The V call is TRBV28, the J call TRBJ1-4, with a possible D match to TRBD1 (6 bases). V was pared by 4 bases and J by 0 bases, with 9 bases between. CDR3 length equals 15 residues. Germline V lookup: CDR1 MDHEN, CDR2 SYDVKM.

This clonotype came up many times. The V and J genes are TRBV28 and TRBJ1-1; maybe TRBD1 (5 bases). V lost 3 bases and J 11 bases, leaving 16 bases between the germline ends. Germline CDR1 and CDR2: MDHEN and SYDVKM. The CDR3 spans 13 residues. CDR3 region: CASSLDRTRRAFF. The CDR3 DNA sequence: TGTGCCAGCAGTTTGGATCGGACAAGGAGGGCTTTCTTT.